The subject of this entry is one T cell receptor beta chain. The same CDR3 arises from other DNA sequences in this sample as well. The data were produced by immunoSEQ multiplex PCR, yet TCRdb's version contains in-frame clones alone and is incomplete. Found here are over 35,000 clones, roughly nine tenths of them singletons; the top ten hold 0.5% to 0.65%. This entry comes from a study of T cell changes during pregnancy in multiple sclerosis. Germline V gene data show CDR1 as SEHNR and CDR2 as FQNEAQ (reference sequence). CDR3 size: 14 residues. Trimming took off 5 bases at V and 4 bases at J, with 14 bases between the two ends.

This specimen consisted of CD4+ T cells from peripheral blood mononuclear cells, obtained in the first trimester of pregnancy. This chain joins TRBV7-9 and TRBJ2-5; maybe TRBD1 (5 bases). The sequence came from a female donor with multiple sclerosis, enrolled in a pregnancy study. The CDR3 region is CASSLVTGVETQYF. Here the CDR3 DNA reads TGTGCCAGCAGCCTAGTAACAGGTGTAGAGACCCAGTACTTC.